The sequence of this TCR beta chain was determined in a study of response to subunit inactivated influenza vaccine. TCRdb fed the RT-PCR reads into MiXCR, producing one record per CDR3 protein. The sample includes more than 400,000 distinct CDR3 sequences, around 9.9% of them seen just once. This clonotype was counted between two and nine times. Its antigen is undetermined. Study observations and caveats: The authors put forward the suggestion that each seasonal influenza vaccination may bring in only a limited number of new T cells.

The V gene end was trimmed by 8 bases and the J gene end by 2 bases; junction bases not matched to a gene: 3. This CDR3 has 13 amino acids. The sequencing here drew on PBMCs from blood, taken 40 to 50 days after vaccination. This chain joins TRBV12-3 or TRBV12-4 and TRBJ2-3; 8 bases map to TRBD2. This clonotype was obtained from a man aged 45 to 65 who received an inactivated influenza vaccine. The CDR3 DNA sequence: TGTGCCAGCCGACTAGCGAACACAGATACGCAGTATTTT. This codes for CASRLANTDTQYF.